This T cell receptor (beta chain) was captured in a study of cytomegalovirus exposure and HLA in healthy donors. General study points: It was reportedly the case that the classifier diagnosed cytomegalovirus status with high specificity and sensitivity. TCR beta chains numbering more than 150 were designated cytomegalovirus-associated.

CDR3 length: 14 residues. CDR1 LNHDA and CDR2 SQIVND come from the germline V gene (reference sequence). J was trimmed by 3 bases and V by 7 bases; bases with no gene match: 6. Comments on this clone: Its target is unknown.

Some clones are missing from TCRdb's copy, which holds only in-frame ones; the method was immunoSEQ multiplex PCR. The sample has under 75,000 clones, about 95% seen once. The sequenced material came from PBMCs. The rearrangement links TRBV19 to TRBJ1-1; 9 bases are shared with TRBD1. This clonotype was obtained from a woman under 30 in good health and CMV-seronegative. The CDR3 sequence: CASNHGQGYTEAFF. The CDR3 region has the DNA TGTGCCAGTAACCATGGACAGGGGTACACTGAAGCTTTCTTT.